The clone carrying this T cell receptor (beta chain) has ten or more counts. This specimen belongs to a study of T-cell reconstitution after alpha-beta-depleted transplantation in children. Preparing the TCRbeta library involved the use of unique molecular identifiers. TCRdb processed the PCR reads anew with MiXCR; each CDR3 protein has one entry. The table includes over 400,000 distinct CDR3 sequences, approximately 12% detected once. Per the germline V gene, CDR1 is ENHRY and CDR2 is SYGVKD. The CDR3 totals 15 residues. Trimming removed 0 bases from V and 8 bases from J, with 14 bases in between. Specimen: PBMCs from the stem cell graft donor, collected from the stem cell graft. The TCR comes from a human donor who donated a stem cell graft to a child with combined immunodeficiency. This sequence joins TRBV10-3 and TRBJ2-1; D might be TRBD2 (6 bases). CDR3 protein: CAISESTGVLDEQFF. CDR3 nucleotides: TGTGCCATCAGTGAGTCAACGGGAGTCTTAGATGAGCAGTTCTTC.